These 6 T cell receptor beta chains were all obtained from the same sample, sequenced in a study of breast tumors, draining lymph nodes, adjacent tissues. Each CDR3 protein gets one entry after TCRdb re-called the multiplex PCR reads with MiXCR. Here the sample spans approximately 210,000 distinct CDR3 sequences, about 34% being singletons. Axillary draining lymph nodes of breast cancer patients supplied the node samples. The specimen was axillary lymph node tissue. The origin of the receptors is a female donor with breast cancer. Some clones in this sample may be carry-over from other donors' samples.

At least ten counts were recorded for this clonotype. The chain couples TRBV12-3 or TRBV12-4 to TRBJ2-7; no definite D call. Trimming shortened V by 6 bases and J by 2 bases, and 11 bases separated the two germline ends. This CDR3 comprises 13 residues. CDR3 sequence (DNA): TGTGCCAGCAGACCGGGCAAAACCTACGAGCAGTACTTC. Protein product: CASRPGKTYEQYF.

This clonotype was seen repeatedly, ten times or more. DNA of the CDR3: TGTGCCTGGAGGGACCGGACTCACGGCACCGGGGAGCTGTTTTTT. This encodes CAWRDRTHGTGELFF. The rearrangement joins TRBV30 to TRBJ2-2, with a tentative D call TRBD2 (5 bases). Germline assignment: CDR1 GTSNPN and CDR2 SVGIG (reference sequence). V lost 3 bases, J lost 4 bases, and 15 bases lay in between. This CDR3 spans 15 amino acids.

The sample holds many counts of this clonotype. CDR3 bases: TGTGCCAGCTCTCCTCGGGTGGGGCACGAGCAGTACTTC. This translates into CASSPRVGHEQYF. This chain joins TRBV6-5 and TRBJ2-7, with D perhaps matching TRBD1 (5 bases). Germline V gene sequence: CDR1 MNHEY, CDR2 SVGAGI. This CDR3 contains 13 residues. Trimming took off 8 bases at V and 5 bases at J, with 16 bases between the two ends.

At least ten counts were recorded for this clonotype. This rearrangement joins TRBV11-2 to TRBJ2-3; 7 bases fit TRBD2. Germline CDR1 is SGHAT and CDR2 is FQNNGV. Trimming took 5 bases from V and 2 from J; bases not matched to a gene: 7. The CDR3 extends over 15 amino acids. The chain's CDR3 is CASSPGGRNTDTQYF. DNA of the CDR3: TGTGCCAGCAGCCCCGGGGGGAGGAACACAGATACGCAGTATTTT.

Ten or more counts support this clonotype. The rearrangement uses TRBV6-2 or TRBV6-3 and TRBJ2-5; D may match TRBD1 or TRBD2 (5 bases each). This CDR3 is 15 amino acids long. V dropped 6 bases and J dropped 2 bases, with 16 bases sitting between them. CDR1 and CDR2 from the germline V gene are MNHEY and SVGEGT. The DNA of the CDR3 is TGTGCCAGCAGCCTCGAGGGACGGCGTCAAGAGACCCAGTACTTC. This gives the protein CASSLEGRRQETQYF.

In its sample, this clonotype was seen many times. The chain has TRBV4-1 and TRBJ2-1; 13 nucleotides match TRBD2. This CDR3 region has 14 residues. The ends lost 3 bases at V and 8 bases at J; junction bases unmatched: 1. CDR1 and CDR2 (germline): MGHRA, YSYEKL. The CDR3 here is CASSHTSGRDEQFF. The CDR3 bases are TGCGCCAGCAGCCATACTAGCGGGAGGGATGAGCAGTTCTTC.